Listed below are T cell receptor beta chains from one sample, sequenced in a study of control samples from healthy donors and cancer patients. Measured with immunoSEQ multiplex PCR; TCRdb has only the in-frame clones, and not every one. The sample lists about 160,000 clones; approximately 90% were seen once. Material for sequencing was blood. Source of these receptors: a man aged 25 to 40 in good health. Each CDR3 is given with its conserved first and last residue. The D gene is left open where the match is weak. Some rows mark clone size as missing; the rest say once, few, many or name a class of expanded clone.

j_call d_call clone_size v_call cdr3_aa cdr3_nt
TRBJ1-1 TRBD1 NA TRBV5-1 CASSLQGGATEAFF TGCGCCAGCAGCTTGCAGGGGGGTGCTACTGAAGCTTTCTTT
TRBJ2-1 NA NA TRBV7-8 CASSLQFHEQFF TGTGCCAGCAGCTTACAGTTTCATGAGCAGTTCTTC
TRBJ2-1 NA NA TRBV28 CAAPARPETDNEQFF TGTGCAGCCCCGGCCCGACCGGAAACTGACAATGAGCAGTTCTTC
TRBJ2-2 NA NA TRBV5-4 CASSLPGLAGNTGELFF TGTGCCAGCAGCTTGCCAGGGCTAGCCGGGAACACCGGGGAGCTGTTTTTT
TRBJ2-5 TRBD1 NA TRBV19 CASKGQGGETQYF TGTGCCAGTAAGGGACAGGGGGGAGAGACCCAGTACTTC
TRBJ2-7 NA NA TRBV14 CASSQGSYEQYF TGTGCCAGCAGCCAAGGTTCCTACGAGCAGTACTTC
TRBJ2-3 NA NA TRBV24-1 CATSDPLLNADTQYF TGTGCCACCAGTGATCCCCTCCTTAATGCAGATACGCAGTATTTT
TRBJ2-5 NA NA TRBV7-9 CASSPQTGPGETQYF TGTGCCAGCAGCCCACAAACAGGGCCCGGAGAGACCCAGTACTTC
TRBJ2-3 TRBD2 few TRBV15 CATSRDNGLAGVTDTQYF TGTGCCACCAGCAGAGACAACGGACTAGCGGGAGTCACAGATACGCAGTATTTT
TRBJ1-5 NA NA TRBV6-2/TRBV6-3 CASSYSIRIRRSAPQHF TGTGCCAGCAGTTACTCGATCCGGATCCGGCGATCAGCGCCCCAGCATTTT
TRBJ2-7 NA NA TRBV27 CASSPGGIGQDYEQYF TGTGCCAGCAGCCCGGGGGGGATTGGACAGGACTACGAGCAGTACTTC
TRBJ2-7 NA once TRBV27 CASSLRGPSYEQYF TGTGCCAGCAGTTTACGGGGACCCTCCTACGAGCAGTACTTC
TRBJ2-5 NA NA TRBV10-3 CAIGGAGAFQETQYF TGTGCCATCGGGGGGGCGGGGGCCTTCCAAGAGACCCAGTACTTC
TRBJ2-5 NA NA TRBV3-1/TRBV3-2 CASSQASKQGQAGRETQYF TGTGCCAGCAGCCAAGCCAGTAAACAGGGGCAAGCGGGGAGAGAGACCCAGTACTTC
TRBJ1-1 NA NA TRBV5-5 CASSPSITEAFF TGTGCCAGCAGCCCCTCCATCACTGAAGCTTTCTTT
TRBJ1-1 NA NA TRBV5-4 CASSPTGGRVNTEAFF TGTGCCAGCAGCCCAACGGGGGGCAGAGTGAACACTGAAGCTTTCTTT
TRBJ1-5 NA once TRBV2 CASSPRPQGTYSNQPQHF TGTGCCAGCAGCCCAAGACCTCAGGGGACTTATAGCAATCAGCCCCAGCATTTT
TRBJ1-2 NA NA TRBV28 CASSFGAGIPYEGNGYTF TGTGCCAGCAGTTTTGGGGCCGGGATACCTTATGAGGGAAATGGCTACACCTTC
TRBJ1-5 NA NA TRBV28 CASGSGVSNQPQHF TGTGCCAGCGGCTCGGGGGTTAGCAATCAGCCCCAGCATTTT
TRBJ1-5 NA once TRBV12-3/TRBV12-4 CASSRANQPQHF TGTGCCAGCAGTCGGGCCAATCAGCCCCAGCATTTT
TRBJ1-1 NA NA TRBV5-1 CASSYAGVFTEAFF TGCGCCAGCAGCTACGCAGGGGTTTTCACTGAAGCTTTCTTT
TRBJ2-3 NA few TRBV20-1 CSAHQDTQYF TGCAGTGCCCATCAAGATACGCAGTATTTT
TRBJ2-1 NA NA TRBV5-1 CASSFSDNEQFF TGCGCCAGCAGCTTCTCGGACAATGAGCAGTTCTTC
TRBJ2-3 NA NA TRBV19 CASSPTLALIRYF TGTGCCAGTAGTCCTACCTTAGCGCTTATACGGTATTTT
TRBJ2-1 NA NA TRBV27 CASSTWSSYNEQFF TGTGCCAGCAGTACCTGGAGCTCCTACAATGAGCAGTTCTTC
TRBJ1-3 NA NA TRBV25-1 CASSSGGTYRNTIYF TGTGCCAGCAGTTCTGGCGGGACATACCGAAACACCATATATTTT
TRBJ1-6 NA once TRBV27 CASSPGGFSLNSYNSPLHF TGTGCCAGCAGCCCGGGGGGGTTCTCTTTAAACTCCTATAATTCACCCCTCCACTTT